Listed below are T cell receptor beta chains from one sample, sequenced in a study of OX40 agonist ivuxolimab in advanced cancers. Sequencing was performed with immunoSEQ multiplex PCR; in TCRdb, only in-frame clones are kept and a portion is missing. The sample carries about 36,000 clones, 74% recorded once. Specimen: CD4+ or CD8+ T cells sorted from blood, collected in a trial of the OX40 agonist ivuxolimab. The receptors derive from an adult with an advanced solid tumor such as melanoma, head and neck, liver or kidney cancer. Each CDR3 is given with its conserved first and last residue. The order of the fields is J gene, D gene, V gene, clone size, CDR3 length, CDR3 DNA, CDR3 protein. A D gene is named only where the DNA matches it firmly. Some rows mark clone size as missing; the rest say once, few, many or name a class of expanded clone.

>TRBJ1-2|TRBD1|TRBV10-3|-|13
TGTGCCACCAGTGGAAGGGGGCTGGGTGGCTACACCTTC
CATSGRGLGGYTF
>TRBJ2-7|-|TRBV30|-|13
TGTGCTCAGGGAGCCAGGGCTTCCTACGAGCAGTACTTC
CAQGARASYEQYF
>TRBJ2-3|-|TRBV5-6|-|13
TGTGCCAGCAGCAGGGAGAACACAGATACGCAGTATTTT
CASSRENTDTQYF
>TRBJ1-2|TRBD1|TRBV27|-|15
TGTGCCAGCAGTTCCACTCAGACAGGGTGGTATGGCTACACCTTC
CASSSTQTGWYGYTF
>TRBJ1-4|TRBD1|TRBV6-6|medium-sized|14
TGTGCCAGCAGTTGGAGGACAGGGAGGAGAAAACTGTTTTTT
CASSWRTGRRKLFF
>TRBJ1-2|-|TRBV29-1|-|14
TGCAGCGTTGTCCCGGGGGGTAAGGACTATGGCTACACCTTC
CSVVPGGKDYGYTF
>TRBJ1-1|-|TRBV7-9|-|14
TGTGCCAGCAGCTCCTTAGTGAAAGGGACTGAAGCTTTCTTT
CASSSLVKGTEAFF
>TRBJ2-4|-|TRBV6-6|-|16
TGTGCCAGCAGTGCTACGGGCTCTCGAGTGGGAAACATTCAGTACTTC
CASSATGSRVGNIQYF
>TRBJ1-5|-|TRBV19|-|15
TGTGCCAGTAGGGTTGGGGGGCTCGGCAATCAGCCCCAGCATTTT
CASRVGGLGNQPQHF
>TRBJ1-2|TRBD1|TRBV6-4|-|14
TGTGCCAGCAGTGACTCCCCCAGGGGGAGAGGCTACACCTTC
CASSDSPRGRGYTF
>TRBJ2-5|-|TRBV20-1|-|10
TGCAGTGCTAGGGGGGAGACCCAGTACTTC
CSARGETQYF
>TRBJ1-5|-|TRBV10-3|once|13
TGTGCCAGCAGGGTGACAGACAATCAGCCCCAGCATTTT
CASRVTDNQPQHF
>TRBJ1-2|-|TRBV6-5|-|12
TGTGCCAGCAGTTACACAGGGTATGGCTACACCTTC
CASSYTGYGYTF
>TRBJ2-2|TRBD2|TRBV4-2|-|14
TGTGCCAGCAGCGAAGCGGGGCACACCGGGGAGCTGTTTTTT
CASSEAGHTGELFF
>TRBJ2-5|TRBD2|TRBV10-2|-|14
TGCGCCAGCAGTGTTGGCGGGGGGGCAGAGACCCAGTACTTC
CASSVGGGAETQYF
>TRBJ1-2|TRBD1|TRBV6-1|-|15
TGTGCCAGCAGTGAAGCGTCCGCAGGGGGTAATGGCTACACCTTC
CASSEASAGGNGYTF
>TRBJ1-2|-|TRBV19|-|13
TGTGCCAGTACCCAGGACAGCCTCTATGGCTACACCTTC
CASTQDSLYGYTF
>TRBJ1-3|-|TRBV5-1|-|15
TGCGCCAGCAGCCCCGGACAAATTAGCGGAAACACCATATATTTT
CASSPGQISGNTIYF
>TRBJ1-2|-|TRBV7-9|-|15
TGTGCCAGCAGCCCGGGTGACAGAGATAACTATGGCTACACCTTC
CASSPGDRDNYGYTF
>TRBJ1-2|TRBD1|TRBV30|-|15
TGTGCCTGGAGGGGAGGGGGCGGCTCTAACTATGGCTACACCTTC
CAWRGGGGSNYGYTF
>TRBJ1-1|-|TRBV5-6|few|14
TGTGCCAGCAGCTTGGGATCAGTGAACACTGAAGCTTTCTTT
CASSLGSVNTEAFF
>TRBJ2-3|-|TRBV2|-|14
TGTGCCAGCAAGTTGGACAAAAGCACAGATACGCAGTATTTT
CASKLDKSTDTQYF
>TRBJ2-7|TRBD2|TRBV10-3|-|15
TGTGCCATCAGTGCCGGGACTAGCGGTTCCTACGAGCAGTACTTC
CAISAGTSGSYEQYF
>TRBJ1-1|-|TRBV5-1|few|12
TGCGCCAGCAGCTTAAAGCCTCCTGAAGCTTTCTTT
CASSLKPPEAFF
>TRBJ1-2|TRBD1|TRBV6-1|few|15
TGTGCCAGCAGTGCCCAGGGGGTGGGTAACTATGGCTACACCTTC
CASSAQGVGNYGYTF
>TRBJ2-6|-|TRBV5-1|-|18
TGCGCCAGCAGCTTGGTACGGGACACTAGCTCTGGGGCCAACGTCCTGACTTTC
CASSLVRDTSSGANVLTF
>TRBJ2-5|-|TRBV7-9|-|14
TGTGCCAGCAGCTACGTAACAGTCCAAGAGACCCAGTACTTC
CASSYVTVQETQYF
>TRBJ2-5|-|TRBV19|-|13
TGTGCCAGTAGTACCGTAGGGGGAGAGACCCAGTACTTC
CASSTVGGETQYF
>TRBJ1-1|TRBD1|TRBV30|-|15
TGTGCCTGGAGCTTAACCGGGACAGCGAACACTGAAGCTTTCTTT
CAWSLTGTANTEAFF
>TRBJ1-1|-|TRBV19|few|14
TGTGCCAGTAGTATAGTTTCCGGGGCCACTGAAGCTTTCTTT
CASSIVSGATEAFF
>TRBJ1-4|-|TRBV9|-|16
TGTGCCAGCAGCGTAGAAGGCGGGTCAGCTAGTGAAAAACTGTTTTTT
CASSVEGGSASEKLFF
>TRBJ1-2|-|TRBV19|-|17
TGTGCCAGTAGTATCGCCACAGACCTTAAATCCCCATATGGCTACACCTTC
CASSIATDLKSPYGYTF
>TRBJ1-3|-|TRBV11-3|-|13
TGTGCCAGCAGCTTATCGTTTGGAAACACCATATATTTT
CASSLSFGNTIYF
>TRBJ2-5|-|TRBV7-2|-|15
TGTGCCAGCAGCTTAGGGGCAGGGCCGTCGGAGACCCAGTACTTC
CASSLGAGPSETQYF
>TRBJ1-6|-|TRBV10-3|-|13
TGTGCCATCAAACGGGACTTGAGTTCACCCCTCCACTTT
CAIKRDLSSPLHF
>TRBJ1-3|TRBD1|TRBV5-1|-|16
TGCGCCAGCAGCTCAGGACCAGGGGGCTCAGGAAACACCATATATTTT
CASSSGPGGSGNTIYF
>TRBJ2-2|TRBD1|TRBV19|-|17
TGTGCCAGTAGCCCCAGAACGGGACAGGGCAGTACCGGGGAGCTGTTTTTT
CASSPRTGQGSTGELFF